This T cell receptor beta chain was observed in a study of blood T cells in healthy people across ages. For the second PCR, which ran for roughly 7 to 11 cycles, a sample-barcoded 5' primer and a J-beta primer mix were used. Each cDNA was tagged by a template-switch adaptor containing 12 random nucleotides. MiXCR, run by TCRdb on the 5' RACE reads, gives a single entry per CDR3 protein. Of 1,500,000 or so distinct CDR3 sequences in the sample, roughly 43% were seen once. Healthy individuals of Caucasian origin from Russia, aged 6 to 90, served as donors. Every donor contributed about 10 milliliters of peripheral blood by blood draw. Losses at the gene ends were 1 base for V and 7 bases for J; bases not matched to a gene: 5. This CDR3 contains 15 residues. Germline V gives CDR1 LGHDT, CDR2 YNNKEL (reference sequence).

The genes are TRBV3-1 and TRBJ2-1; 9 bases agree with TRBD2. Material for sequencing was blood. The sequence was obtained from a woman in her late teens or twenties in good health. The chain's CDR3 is CASSQALAGWNEQFF. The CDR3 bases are TGTGCCAGCAGCCAAGCCCTAGCGGGGTGGAATGAGCAGTTCTTC.